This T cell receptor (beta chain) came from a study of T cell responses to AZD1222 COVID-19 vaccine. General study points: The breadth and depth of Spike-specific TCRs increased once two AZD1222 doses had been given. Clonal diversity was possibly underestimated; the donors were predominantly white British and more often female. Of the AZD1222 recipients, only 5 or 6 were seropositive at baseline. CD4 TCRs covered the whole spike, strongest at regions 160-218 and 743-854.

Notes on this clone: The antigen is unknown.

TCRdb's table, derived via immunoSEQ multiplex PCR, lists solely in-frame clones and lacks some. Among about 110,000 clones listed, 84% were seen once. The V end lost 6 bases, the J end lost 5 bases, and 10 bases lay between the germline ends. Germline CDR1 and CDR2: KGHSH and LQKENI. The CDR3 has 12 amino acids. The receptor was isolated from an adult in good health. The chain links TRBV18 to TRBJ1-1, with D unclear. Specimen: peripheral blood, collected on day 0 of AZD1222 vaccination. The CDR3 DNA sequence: TGTGCCAGCTCCCCAAGCGGGACTGAAGCTTTCTTT. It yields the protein CASSPSGTEAFF.